The sequence of this TCR beta chain was determined in a study of prognosis after radiotherapy for stage I lung cancer. At the level of the study: The study enrolled patients with stage I non-small cell lung cancer between early 2018 and early 2019. Deemed medically inoperable were all patients with non-small cell lung cancer. Adenocarcinoma occurred in over ten patients and squamous cell carcinoma in several.

CT and PET/CT showed node-negative disease in all patients, who had no prior chemotherapy, radiotherapy or other malignancies. At least ten counts were recorded for this clonotype. Germline V lookup: CDR1 MRHNA, CDR2 SNTAGT. The CDR3 extends over 15 amino acids. The V gene lost 5 bases and the J gene lost 5 bases, with 17 bases spanning the gap. Genomic DNA was subjected to two-round multiplex PCR for amplification of TCR beta CDR3. During first-round PCR, primers specific to each TRBV and TRBJ gene were used. MiXCR was run by TCRdb on the multiplex PCR reads, yielding one entry per CDR3 protein. Of some 30,000 distinct CDR3 sequences listed, around 48% are singletons.

J is TRBJ2-3 and V is TRBV6-4, with D possibly TRBD2 on 6 matching bases. The TCR sequence derives from a donor at least 50 years old with non-small cell lung cancer. Source: PBMCs, taken before or after stereotactic body radiation therapy (not recorded which). This chain's CDR3 is CASSSVGTLGDTQYF. For the CDR3, the DNA is TGTGCCAGCAGTTCCGTAGGGACTTTGGGAGATACGCAGTATTTT.